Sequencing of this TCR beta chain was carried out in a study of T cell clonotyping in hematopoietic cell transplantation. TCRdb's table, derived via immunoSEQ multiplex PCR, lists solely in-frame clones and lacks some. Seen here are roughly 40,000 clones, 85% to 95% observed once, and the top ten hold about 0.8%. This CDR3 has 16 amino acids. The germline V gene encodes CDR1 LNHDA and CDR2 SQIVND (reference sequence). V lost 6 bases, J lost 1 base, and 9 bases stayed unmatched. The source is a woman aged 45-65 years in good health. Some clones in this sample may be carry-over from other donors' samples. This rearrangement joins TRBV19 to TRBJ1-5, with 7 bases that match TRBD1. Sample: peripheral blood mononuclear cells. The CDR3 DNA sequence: TGTGCCAGTAGCCCCCACAGGGGAATAAGCAATCAGCCCCAGCATTTT. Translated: CASSPHRGISNQPQHF.